This is a list of T cell receptor beta chains from one sample in a study of cytomegalovirus exposure and HLA in healthy donors. Produced via immunoSEQ multiplex PCR; TCRdb's table is partial and in-frame only. The data contain about 360,000 clones, roughly 89% of them singletons. Sequenced sample: PBMCs. The receptors were sampled from a woman aged 18-30 years in good health and CMV-seronegative. CDR3s include the opening cysteine and the closing phenylalanine or tryptophan. The D gene is left open where the match is weak. Clone size appears in some rows only: once, few, many, or a class for an expanded clone.

V gene,clone size,CDR3 length,D gene,J gene,CDR3 DNA,CDR3 protein
TRBV6-4,NA,12,NA,TRBJ2-1,TGTGCCAGCAGTTACCCGGGGGGCGAGCAGTTCTTC,CASSYPGGEQFF
TRBV6-4,NA,13,NA,TRBJ2-1,TGTGCCAGCAGTGAAGGGGGAGGGAATGAGCAGTTCTTC,CASSEGGGNEQFF
TRBV9,NA,16,TRBD1,TRBJ2-1,TGTGCCAGCAGCGAGAGGGACAGGATCCTCTACAATGAGCAGTTCTTC,CASSERDRILYNEQFF
TRBV4-1,once,16,NA,TRBJ2-1,TGCGCCAGCAGCCAAGACGCAGGGCGCTCCTACAATGAGCAGTTCTTC,CASSQDAGRSYNEQFF
TRBV4-2,NA,17,TRBD2,TRBJ2-5,TGTGCCAGCAGCCAAGATATGACTAGCGGGGGTCAAGAGACCCAGTACTTC,CASSQDMTSGGQETQYF
TRBV7-8,NA,15,TRBD2,TRBJ2-5,TGTGCCAGCAGCCCGCCCGGAAGCGGGGGAGAGACCCAGTACTTC,CASSPPGSGGETQYF
TRBV6-1,NA,14,NA,TRBJ1-1,TGTGCCAGCAGTGAATTCTGGGGGGGCGCTGAAGCTTTCTTT,CASSEFWGGAEAFF
TRBV6-4,NA,13,NA,TRBJ1-5,TGTGCCAGCAGTGTCGCGGTCAATCAGCCCCAGCATTTT,CASSVAVNQPQHF
TRBV6-5,NA,15,NA,TRBJ2-7,TGTGCCAGCAGTTTGAGCGGTAGTCTCGCGTACGAGCAGTACTTC,CASSLSGSLAYEQYF
TRBV4-1,NA,14,TRBD2,TRBJ2-3,TGCGCCAGCAGCCCCAGCGGGGGCACAGATACGCAGTATTTT,CASSPSGGTDTQYF
TRBV7-9,NA,17,TRBD1,TRBJ1-6,TGTGCCAGCAGCACCCGGACAGGGAGGGGGTATAATTCACCCCTCCACTTT,CASSTRTGRGYNSPLHF
TRBV29-1,NA,13,TRBD2,TRBJ2-2,TGCAGCGTCTCGAAGGGAGGGGCCGGGGAGCTGTTTTTT,CSVSKGGAGELFF
TRBV28,once,15,TRBD2,TRBJ2-7,TGTGCCAGCAGTTTAGGCCTAGCGGGTACCTACGAGCAGTACTTC,CASSLGLAGTYEQYF
TRBV2,NA,17,TRBD1,TRBJ1-1,TGTGCCAGCAGTGAGGACAGGGGGCCCCTCATGAACACTGAAGCTTTCTTT,CASSEDRGPLMNTEAFF
TRBV7-9,NA,13,NA,TRBJ1-1,TGTGCCAGCAGCCAACAGGAGGGAACTGAAGCTTTCTTT,CASSQQEGTEAFF
TRBV27,NA,12,NA,TRBJ1-1,TGTGCCAGCAGTTGGGGGGGCACTGAAGCTTTCTTT,CASSWGGTEAFF
TRBV10-2,NA,14,TRBD2,TRBJ2-3,TGCGCCAGCAGTGTCGGGACTACCACAGATACGCAGTATTTT,CASSVGTTTDTQYF
TRBV7-3,NA,17,NA,TRBJ2-7,TGTGCCAGCAGCCATACCCCCGCGGCAGCCTACACCTACGAGCAGTACTTC,CASSHTPAAAYTYEQYF